The T cell receptor beta chain described here comes from a study of regulatory T cells in long-lasting Graves disease. This clonotype turned up a few times. The antigen remains unidentified. Study-wide results and caveats: Persistent patients shared more public clonotypes (roughly 2,500) than new patients (roughly 970).

For TCR beta, libraries came from iRepertoire HTBI primers and Arm-PCR of CDR3 regions. TCRdb re-called the multiplex PCR reads with MiXCR, one entry per CDR3 protein. Among more than 450,000 distinct CDR3 sequences listed, 15% to 20% were seen once. The time point is: newly diagnosed GD, antithyroid drugs for less than 3 months. From RNA extracted from PBMCs, the TCR library was made. These data also featured in a second study, about T cells in Graves' hyperthyroidism and ophthalmopathy. That work contributes: Graves' hyperthyroidism showing no ophthalmopathy progression within 18 months was considered stable. The diagnostic basis comprised clinical symptoms, serum thyroxine and TRAb, thyroid ultrasound and orbital computed tomography.

This TCR came from a man between 40 and 49 years old with Graves disease. This specimen was peripheral blood mononuclear cells (PBMCs), taken at new diagnosis, from a patient treated with antithyroid drugs.

The CDR3 here is CASSSGPGGDEQFF. In DNA, the CDR3 is TGTGCCAGCAGCTCCGGACCGGGGGGGGATGAGCAGTTCTTC. The chain employs TRBV7-6 and TRBJ2-1, with 8 bases identical to TRBD2. The CDR3 contains 14 residues. The V segment lost 4 bases and the J segment 8 bases; nucleotides outside the gene matches: 7. The germline V gene has CDR1 SGHVS and CDR2 FNYEAQ.